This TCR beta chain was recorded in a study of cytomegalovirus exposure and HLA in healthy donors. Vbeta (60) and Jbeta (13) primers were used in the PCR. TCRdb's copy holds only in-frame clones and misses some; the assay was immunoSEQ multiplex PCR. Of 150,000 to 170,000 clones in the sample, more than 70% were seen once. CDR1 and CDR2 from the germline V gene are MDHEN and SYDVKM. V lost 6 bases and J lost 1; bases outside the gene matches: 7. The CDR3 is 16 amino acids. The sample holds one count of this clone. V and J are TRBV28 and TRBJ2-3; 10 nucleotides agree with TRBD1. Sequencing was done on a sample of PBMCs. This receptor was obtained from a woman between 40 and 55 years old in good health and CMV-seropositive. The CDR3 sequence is CASSLRTGGGTDTQYF. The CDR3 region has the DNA TGTGCCAGCAGCCTGAGGACAGGGGGAGGCACAGATACGCAGTATTTT.